The clone carrying this T cell receptor beta chain was counted a few times. Its antigen is as yet unknown. These data come from a study of human T cells and chemical hapten exposure. Study-level points and caveats: Following DPC sensitization, TCRs present above 1 in 1000 frequency showed no change.

Each CDR3 protein is one row after TCRdb ran MiXCR on the RACE reads. The sample yields around 250,000 distinct CDR3 sequences, about 8.1% seen once. Germline lookup yields CDR1 DFQATT and CDR2 SNEGSKA (reference sequence). The ends lost 6 bases at V and 0 bases at J; junction bases unmatched: 3. The length of the CDR3 is 13 residues. Time point described: pre-sensitization, week 0. This sample's treatment: therapeutic diphenylcyclopropenone sensitization with weekly scalp DPC. Donors, patients with alopecia ranging from 18 to 70 years old and judged suitable for DPC, provided samples. This TCR derives from a woman aged 40 to 49 with alopecia areata. Some clones in this sample may be carry-over from other donors' samples. V usage is TRBV20-1 and J usage is TRBJ2-7; TRBD1 matches at 9 bases. The sequences come from whole blood, collected in connection with sensitization to the hapten diphenylcyclopropenone (DPC). CDR3 coding DNA: TGCAGTGCCTGGGACAGGGACTCCTACGAGCAGTACTTC. Translated, it gives CSAWDRDSYEQYF.